Listed here are 13 T cell receptor beta chains from one sample, sequenced in a study of radiotherapy plus CTLA-4 blockade in lung cancer. Method: immunoSEQ multiplex PCR; TCRdb's copy keeps in-frame clones and lacks some. The table includes over 100,000 clones, 80% to 90% detected once. Source: peripheral blood, taken from a patient treated with radiotherapy plus ipilimumab. The receptors shown here come from a human donor with non-small cell lung cancer that progressed on radiotherapy plus ipilimumab.

This clone has more than one count but fewer than ten. The genes are TRBV9 and TRBJ1-3, with a possible D match to TRBD1 (5 bases). The V end was cut by 0 bases, the J end by 7 bases, with 14 bases between. CDR1 and CDR2 (germline): SGDLS, YYNGEE. There are 15 residues in the CDR3. The CDR3 sequence: CASSVGGQGSNTIYF. The CDR3 DNA reads as TGTGCCAGCAGCGTAGGAGGTCAGGGTTCGAACACCATATATTTT.

V usage is TRBV19 and J usage is TRBJ1-2; D uncertain. V was shortened by 10 bases and J by 8 bases, with 20 bases between the two germline ends. The CDR3 totals 13 residues. CDR1 LNHDA and CDR2 SQIVND come from the germline V gene (reference sequence). DNA of the CDR3: TGTGCCACCCGTTACCTCCCGACGCGAGGCTACACCTTC. This gives the protein CATRYLPTRGYTF. The whole variable domain, filled in from reference TRBV19 and TRBJ1-2, reads DGGITQSPKYLFRKEGQNVTLSCEQNLNHDAMYWYRQDPGQGLRLIYYSQIVNDFQKGDIAEGYSVSREKKESFPLTVTSAQKNPTAFYLCATRYLPTRGYTFGSGTRLTVV.

V gene TRBV6-6 combines with J gene TRBJ2-7; 7 bases match TRBD1. Germline V gives CDR1 MNHNY, CDR2 SVGAGI (reference sequence). The CDR3 has 15 residues. The V gene end was trimmed by 6 bases and the J gene end by 2 bases; junction bases not matched to a gene: 10. CDR3 sequence reads: CASSKETGRPYEQYF. Here the CDR3 DNA reads TGTGCCAGCAGCAAGGAGACAGGGCGACCCTACGAGCAGTACTTC.

The CDR3 region is CAAGDIQYF. The CDR3 bases are TGTGCTGCTGGGGACATTCAGTACTTC. The chain uses TRBV28 and TRBJ2-4; D is unclear. Germline CDR1 reads MDHEN; CDR2 reads SYDVKM. This CDR3 comprises 9 residues.

V usage is TRBV5-1 and J usage is TRBJ1-2, with D unresolved. The CDR3 spans 13 residues. CDR1 and CDR2 from the germline V gene are SGHRS and YFSETQ. V gave up 3 bases and J gave up 7 bases, with 13 bases separating them. The chain's CDR3 is CASSSSATFGYTF. CDR3 coding DNA: TGCGCCAGCAGCTCGTCTGCGACATTTGGCTACACCTTC.

The chain couples TRBV7-9 to TRBJ2-7; 9 bases agree with TRBD2. Germline V CDR1 and CDR2: SEHNR, FQNEAQ (reference sequence). V was pared by 3 bases and J by 7 bases, with 7 bases of the junction left unmatched. The CDR3 is 14 amino acids. Here the CDR3 DNA reads TGTGCCAGCAGCTTTGGTACTAGCGGGCCAGAGCAGTACTTC. This encodes CASSFGTSGPEQYF.

This clone was picked up a small number of times. V is TRBV4-2 and J is TRBJ2-1; D gene uncertain. CDR1 LGHNA and CDR2 YNFKEQ come from the germline V gene. This CDR3 comprises 13 residues. V dropped 1 base and J dropped 10 bases, with 11 bases sitting between them. Written as DNA, the CDR3 is TGTGCCAGCAGCCAAGGAAGTATAGACGAGCAGTTCTTC. This encodes CASSQGSIDEQFF.

J is TRBJ1-2 and V is TRBV10-3, with 10 bases matching TRBD1. Per the germline V gene, CDR1 is ENHRY and CDR2 is SYGVKD. The CDR3 has 18 amino acids. V lost 4 bases to trimming and J lost 5 bases; unmatched junction nucleotides: 16. The CDR3 is CAISGAHGTGELAYGYTF. The CDR3 nucleotides read TGTGCCATCAGTGGGGCCCACGGGACAGGGGAACTCGCATATGGCTACACCTTC.

The chain uses TRBV6-1 and TRBJ1-4; D is possibly TRBD1 (5 bases). Germline CDR1 and CDR2: MNHNS and SASEGT. The CDR3 covers 15 residues. V dropped 7 bases and J dropped 14 bases, with 26 bases sitting between them. CDR3: CASTPGRGSDWRLFF. CDR3 in DNA: TGTGCCAGCACCCCAGGTAGGGGATCCGACTGGAGGCTGTTTTTT.

Here the CDR3 reads CSVLDRTSGSYEQYF. CDR3 coding DNA: TGCAGCGTTCTTGACCGGACTAGCGGCTCCTACGAGCAGTACTTC. The rearrangement uses TRBV29-1 and TRBJ2-7, with 10 bases fitting TRBD2. The V gene end was trimmed by 5 bases and the J gene end by 0 bases; junction bases not matched to a gene: 7. CDR1 is SQVTM, CDR2 ANQGSEA, per germline. The CDR3 runs 15 residues.

DNA of the CDR3: TGTGCCATCAGTGAGTCGGGAAACACCATATATTTT. It yields the protein CAISESGNTIYF. This chain connects TRBV10-3 to TRBJ1-3; D gene uncertain. CDR1 and CDR2 (germline): ENHRY, SYGVKD. V lost 0 bases to trimming and J lost 4 bases, with 1 base between them. This CDR3 comprises 12 residues.

The CDR3, as DNA: TGTGCCAGCACTAGACAGCCCCCCAGTGGAGCTTTCTTT. Translated, it gives CASTRQPPSGAFF. The chain has TRBV5-8 and TRBJ1-1; a weak D match, TRBD1 (5 bases). The CDR3 runs to 13 residues. Trimming left V 6 bases short and J 10 bases short, with 19 bases between. Germline V CDR1 and CDR2: SGHTS, YDEGEE.

V and J are TRBV5-1 and TRBJ2-7; a possible D gene is TRBD2 (5 bases). This CDR3 region has 13 residues. Germline V gene data show CDR1 as SGHRS and CDR2 as YFSETQ. V was cut by 4 bases and J by 5 bases, with 13 bases left in between. The CDR3 reads CASSRGAEDEQYF. CDR3 bases: TGCGCCAGCAGCCGGGGAGCCGAGGACGAGCAGTACTTC.